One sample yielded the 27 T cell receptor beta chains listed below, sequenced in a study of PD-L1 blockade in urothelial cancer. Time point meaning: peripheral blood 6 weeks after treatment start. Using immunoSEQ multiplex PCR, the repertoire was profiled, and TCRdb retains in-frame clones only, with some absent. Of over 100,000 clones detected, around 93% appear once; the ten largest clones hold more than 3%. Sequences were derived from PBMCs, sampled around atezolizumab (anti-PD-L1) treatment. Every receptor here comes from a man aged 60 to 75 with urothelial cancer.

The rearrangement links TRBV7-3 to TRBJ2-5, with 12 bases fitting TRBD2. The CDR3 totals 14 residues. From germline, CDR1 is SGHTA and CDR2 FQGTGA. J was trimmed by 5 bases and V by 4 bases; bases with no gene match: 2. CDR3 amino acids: CASSSGTSGETQYF. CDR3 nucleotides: TGTGCCAGCAGCTCAGGGACTAGCGGGGAGACCCAGTACTTC. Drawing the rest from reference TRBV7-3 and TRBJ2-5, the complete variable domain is GAGVSQTPSNKVTEKGKYVELRCDPISGHTALYWYRQSLGQGPEFLIYFQGTGAADDSGLPNDRFFAVRPEGSVSTLKIQRTERGDSAVYLCASSSGTSGETQYFGPGTRLLVL.

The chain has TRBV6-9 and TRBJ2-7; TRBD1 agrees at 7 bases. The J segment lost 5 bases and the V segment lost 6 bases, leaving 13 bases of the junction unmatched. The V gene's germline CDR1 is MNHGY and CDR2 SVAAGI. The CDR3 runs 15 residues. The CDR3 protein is CASRSHRDSPHEQYF. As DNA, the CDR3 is TGTGCCAGCAGGTCTCACCGGGACAGTCCCCACGAGCAGTACTTC.

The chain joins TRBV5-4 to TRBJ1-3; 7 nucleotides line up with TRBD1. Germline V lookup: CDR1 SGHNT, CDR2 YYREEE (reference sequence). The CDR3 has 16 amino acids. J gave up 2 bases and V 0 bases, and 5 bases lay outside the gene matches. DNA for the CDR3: TGTGCCAGCAGCTTGGCCGGACAGGCCCCTGGAAACACCATATATTTT. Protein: CASSLAGQAPGNTIYF.

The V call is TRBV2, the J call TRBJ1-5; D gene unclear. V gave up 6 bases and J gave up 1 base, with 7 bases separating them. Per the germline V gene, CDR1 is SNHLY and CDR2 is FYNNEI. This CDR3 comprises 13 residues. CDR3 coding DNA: TGTGCCAGCAGGGGAGGCAGCAATCAGCCCCAGCATTTT. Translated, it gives CASRGGSNQPQHF.

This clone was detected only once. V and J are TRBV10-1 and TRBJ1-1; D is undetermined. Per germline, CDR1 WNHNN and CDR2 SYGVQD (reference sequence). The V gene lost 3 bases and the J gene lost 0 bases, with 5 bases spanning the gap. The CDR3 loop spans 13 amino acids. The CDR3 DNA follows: TGCGCCAGCAGTGAAAACTTGAACACTGAAGCTTTCTTT. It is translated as CASSENLNTEAFF.

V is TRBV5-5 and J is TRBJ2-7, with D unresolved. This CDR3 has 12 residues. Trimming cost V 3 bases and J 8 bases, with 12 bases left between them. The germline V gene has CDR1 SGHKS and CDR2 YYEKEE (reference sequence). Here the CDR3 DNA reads TGTGCCAGCAGCTCTAATCTCGGTCAGCAGTACTTC. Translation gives CASSSNLGQQYF. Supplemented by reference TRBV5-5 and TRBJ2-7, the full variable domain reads DAGVTQSPTHLIKTRGQQVTLRCSPISGHKSVSWYQQVLGQGPQFIFQYYEKEERGRGNFPDRFSARQFPNYSSELNVNALLLGDSALYLCASSSNLGQQYFGPGTRLTVT.

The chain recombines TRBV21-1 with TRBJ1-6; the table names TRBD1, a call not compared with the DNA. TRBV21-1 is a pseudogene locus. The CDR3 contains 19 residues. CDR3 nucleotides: TGTGCCAGCAGCAAAACCCCAGGGTTTACTTTCCCCTATAATTCACCCCTCCACTTT. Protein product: CASSKTPGFTFPYNSPLHF.

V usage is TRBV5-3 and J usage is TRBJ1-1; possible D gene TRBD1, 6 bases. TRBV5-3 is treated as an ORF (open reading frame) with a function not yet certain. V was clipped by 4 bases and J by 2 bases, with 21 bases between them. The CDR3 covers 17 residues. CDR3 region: CARSLSLGHPVNTEAFF. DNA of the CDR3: TGTGCCAGAAGCCTGAGCTTGGGACACCCAGTTAACACTGAAGCTTTCTTT.

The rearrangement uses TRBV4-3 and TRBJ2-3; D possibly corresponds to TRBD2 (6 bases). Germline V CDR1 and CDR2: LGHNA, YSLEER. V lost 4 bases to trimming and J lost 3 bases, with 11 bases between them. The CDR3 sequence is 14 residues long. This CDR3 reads CASSPRRETDTQYF. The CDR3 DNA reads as TGCGCCAGCAGCCCCCGACGGGAGACAGATACGCAGTATTTT.

CDR3 nucleotide sequence: TGTGCCAGCTCACCACCAGGGCAGGGCTTCACAGATACGCAGTATTTT. Translated, it gives CASSPPGQGFTDTQYF. The gene calls are TRBV18 and TRBJ2-3; possible D gene TRBD1, 5 bases. Germline V gene lookup returns CDR1 KGHSH and CDR2 LQKENI. Trimming took off 0 bases at V and 2 bases at J, with 12 bases between the two ends. This CDR3 region has 16 residues. Full variable domain (missing parts from reference TRBV18 and TRBJ2-3): NAGVMQNPRHLVRRRGQEARLRCSPMKGHSHVYWYRQLPEEGLKFMVYLQKENIIDESGMPKERFSAEFPKEGPSILRIQQVVRGDSAAYFCASSPPGQGFTDTQYFGPGTRLTVL.

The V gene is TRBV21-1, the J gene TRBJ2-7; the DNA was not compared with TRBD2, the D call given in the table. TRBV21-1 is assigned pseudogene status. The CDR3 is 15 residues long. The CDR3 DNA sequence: TGTGCCAGCAGGGTCGGGGGGACTAGCGTGTCCGAGCAGTACTTC. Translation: CASRVGGTSVSEQYF.

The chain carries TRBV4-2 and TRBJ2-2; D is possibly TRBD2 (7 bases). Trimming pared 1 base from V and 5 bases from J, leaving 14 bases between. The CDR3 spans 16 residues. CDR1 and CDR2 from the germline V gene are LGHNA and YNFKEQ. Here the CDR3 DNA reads TGTGCCAGCAGCCAAGGAGAAGGGGGAGGGACCGGGGAGCTGTTTTTT. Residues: CASSQGEGGGTGELFF.

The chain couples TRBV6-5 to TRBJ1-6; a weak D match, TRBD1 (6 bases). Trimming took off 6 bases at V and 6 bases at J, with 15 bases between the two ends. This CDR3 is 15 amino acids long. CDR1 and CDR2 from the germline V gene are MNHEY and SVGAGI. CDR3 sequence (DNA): TGTGCCAGCAGGTCCCTTGACAGGTTTAATTCACCCCTCCACTTT. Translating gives CASRSLDRFNSPLHF.

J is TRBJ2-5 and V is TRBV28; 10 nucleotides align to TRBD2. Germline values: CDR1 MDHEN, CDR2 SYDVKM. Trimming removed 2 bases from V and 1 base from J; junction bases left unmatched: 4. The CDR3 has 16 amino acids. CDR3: CASSLGGTSVQETQYF. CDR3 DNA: TGTGCCAGCAGTTTAGGGGGGACTAGCGTCCAAGAGACCCAGTACTTC. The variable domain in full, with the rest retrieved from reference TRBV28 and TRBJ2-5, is DVKVTQSSRYLVKRTGEKVFLECVQDMDHENMFWYRQDPGLGLRLIYFSYDVKMKEKGDIPEGYSVSREKKERFSLILESASTNQTSMYLCASSLGGTSVQETQYFGPGTRLLVL.

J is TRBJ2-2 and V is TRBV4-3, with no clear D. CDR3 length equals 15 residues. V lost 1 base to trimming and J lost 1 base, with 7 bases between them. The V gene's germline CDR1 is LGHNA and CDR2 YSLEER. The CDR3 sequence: CASSQGPRNTGELFF. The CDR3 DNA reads TGCGCCAGCAGCCAAGGTCCTAGGAACACCGGGGAGCTGTTTTTT.

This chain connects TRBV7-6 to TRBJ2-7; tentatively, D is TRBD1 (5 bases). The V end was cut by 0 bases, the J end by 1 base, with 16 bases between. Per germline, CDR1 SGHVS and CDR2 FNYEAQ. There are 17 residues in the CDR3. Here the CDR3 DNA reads TGTGCCAGCAGCTTAGCGCCCCTCGGACAAGAATCCTACGAGCAGTACTTC. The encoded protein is CASSLAPLGQESYEQYF.

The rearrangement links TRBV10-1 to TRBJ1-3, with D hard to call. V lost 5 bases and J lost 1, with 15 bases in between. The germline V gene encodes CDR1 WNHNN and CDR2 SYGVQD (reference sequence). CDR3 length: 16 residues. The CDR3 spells CASSQSKTRSGNTIYF. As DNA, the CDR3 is TGCGCCAGCAGTCAAAGCAAGACAAGATCTGGAAACACCATATATTTT.

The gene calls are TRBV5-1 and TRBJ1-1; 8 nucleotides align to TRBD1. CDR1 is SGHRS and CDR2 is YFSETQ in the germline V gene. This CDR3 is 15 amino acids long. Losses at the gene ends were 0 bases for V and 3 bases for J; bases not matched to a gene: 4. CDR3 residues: CASSLAQGAYTEAFF. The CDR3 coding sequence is TGCGCCAGCAGCTTGGCCCAGGGGGCTTACACTGAAGCTTTCTTT.

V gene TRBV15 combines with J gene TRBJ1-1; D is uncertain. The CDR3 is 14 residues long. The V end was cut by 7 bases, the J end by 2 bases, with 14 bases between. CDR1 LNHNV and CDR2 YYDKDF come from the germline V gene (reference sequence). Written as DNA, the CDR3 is TGTGCCACCAAAACTAGTGGCCCCAACACTGAAGCTTTCTTT. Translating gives CATKTSGPNTEAFF.

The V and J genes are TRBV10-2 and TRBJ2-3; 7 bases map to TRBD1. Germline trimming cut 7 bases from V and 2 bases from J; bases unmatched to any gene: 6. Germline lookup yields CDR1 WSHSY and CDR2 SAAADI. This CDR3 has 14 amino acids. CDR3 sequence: CASKRTGTTDTQYF. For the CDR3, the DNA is TGCGCCAGCAAACGGACAGGTACCACAGATACGCAGTATTTT.

Written as DNA, the CDR3 is TGTGCCAGCAGTAGCGGGGGGGCAGGCACCGGGGAGCTGTTTTTT. This encodes CASSSGGAGTGELFF. The chain joins TRBV27 to TRBJ2-2; 10 positions agree with TRBD2. V lost 5 bases, J lost 4 bases, and 4 bases stayed unmatched. This CDR3 comprises 15 residues. CDR1 and CDR2 from the germline V gene are MNHEY and SMNVEV (reference sequence).

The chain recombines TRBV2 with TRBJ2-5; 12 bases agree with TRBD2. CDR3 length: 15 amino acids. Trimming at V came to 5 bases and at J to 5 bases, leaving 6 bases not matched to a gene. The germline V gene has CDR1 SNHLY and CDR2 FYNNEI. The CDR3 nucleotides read TGTGCCAGCAGTACGTTGACTAGCGGGGGTGAGACCCAGTACTTC. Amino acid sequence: CASSTLTSGGETQYF. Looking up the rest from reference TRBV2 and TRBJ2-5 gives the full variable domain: EPEVTQTPSHQVTQMGQEVILRCVPISNHLYFYWYRQILGQKVEFLVSFYNNEISEKSEIFDDQFSVERPDGSNFTLKIRSTKLEDSAMYFCASSTLTSGGETQYFGPGTRLLVL.

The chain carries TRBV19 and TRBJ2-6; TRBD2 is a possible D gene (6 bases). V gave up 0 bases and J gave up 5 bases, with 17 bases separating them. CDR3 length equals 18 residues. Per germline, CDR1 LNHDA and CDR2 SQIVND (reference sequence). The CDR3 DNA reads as TGTGCCAGTAGTATAGATACCGGGGACTCCGCCTGGGCCAACGTCCTGACTTTC. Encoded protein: CASSIDTGDSAWANVLTF.

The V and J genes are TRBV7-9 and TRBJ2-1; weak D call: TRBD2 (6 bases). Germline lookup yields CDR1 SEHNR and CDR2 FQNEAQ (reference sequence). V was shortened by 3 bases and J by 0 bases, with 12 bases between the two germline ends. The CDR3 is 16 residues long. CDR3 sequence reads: CASSFGLAYSYNEQFF. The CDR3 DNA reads TGTGCCAGCAGCTTCGGGCTAGCGTACTCCTACAATGAGCAGTTCTTC.

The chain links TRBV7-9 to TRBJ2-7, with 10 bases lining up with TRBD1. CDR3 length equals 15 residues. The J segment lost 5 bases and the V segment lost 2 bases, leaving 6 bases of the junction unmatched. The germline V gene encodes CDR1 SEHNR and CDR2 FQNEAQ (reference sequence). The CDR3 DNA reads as TGTGCCAGCAGCTTAACAACCGGGACAGGGGACGAGCAGTACTTC. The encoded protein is CASSLTTGTGDEQYF.

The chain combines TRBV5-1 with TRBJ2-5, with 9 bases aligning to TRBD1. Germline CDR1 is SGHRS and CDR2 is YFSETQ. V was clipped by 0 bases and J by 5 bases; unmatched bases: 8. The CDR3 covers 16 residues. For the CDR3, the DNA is TGCGCCAGCAGCTTGGGACAAACAGGGGGCCGGGAGACCCAGTACTTC. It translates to CASSLGQTGGRETQYF.

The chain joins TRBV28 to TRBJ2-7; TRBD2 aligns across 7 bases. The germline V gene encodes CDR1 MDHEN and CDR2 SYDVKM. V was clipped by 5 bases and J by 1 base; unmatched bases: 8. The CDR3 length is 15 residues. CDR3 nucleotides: TGTGCCAGCAGTGGGGGGGGTCCTCCGTCCTACGAGCAGTACTTC. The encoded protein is CASSGGGPPSYEQYF. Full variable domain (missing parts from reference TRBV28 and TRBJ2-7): DVKVTQSSRYLVKRTGEKVFLECVQDMDHENMFWYRQDPGLGLRLIYFSYDVKMKEKGDIPEGYSVSREKKERFSLILESASTNQTSMYLCASSGGGPPSYEQYFGPGTRLTVT.